Each of the 3 T cell receptor beta chains below was sequenced from the same sample in a study of T cells after yellow fever vaccination. Using its own MiXCR run on the 5' RACE reads, TCRdb lists one record per CDR3 protein. The sample shows approximately 150,000 distinct CDR3 sequences, approximately 9.7% of them seen only once. Sequences were derived from CD8+ T cells sorted from PBMCs, sampled 45 days after the yellow fever booster vaccination. These receptors originate from a man younger than 35 who received the YFV17D yellow fever vaccine.

This clonotype was recorded a few times. The chain uses TRBV6-2 or TRBV6-3 and TRBJ2-1, with 7 bases that match TRBD1. The CDR3 loop spans 15 amino acids. The germline V gene has CDR1 MNHEY and CDR2 SVGEGT. V lost 6 bases to trimming and J lost 0 bases; unmatched junction nucleotides: 5. CDR3 loop: CASSLTGHSYNEQFF. The CDR3 nucleotides read TGTGCCAGCAGCTTGACAGGGCACTCCTACAATGAGCAGTTCTTC.

The chain uses TRBV4-1 and TRBJ1-5; 8 bases are a match to TRBD1. CDR3 length equals 16 residues. Germline V gene sequence: CDR1 MGHRA, CDR2 YSYEKL. V lost 1 base to trimming and J lost 2 bases; unmatched junction nucleotides: 4. The CDR3: CASSQVSGQGNQPQHF. The CDR3 DNA sequence: TGCGCCAGCAGCCAAGTTTCGGGACAGGGCAATCAGCCCCAGCATTTT.

Ten or more counts support this clonotype. This chain links TRBV7-9 with TRBJ2-2; weak D call: TRBD1 (6 bases). The V gene lost 8 bases and the J gene lost 3 bases, with 10 bases spanning the gap. Per germline, CDR1 SEHNR and CDR2 FQNEAQ (reference sequence). This CDR3 spans 13 amino acids. Here the CDR3 DNA reads TGTGCCAGCCGGACAGTCTACACCGGGGAGCTGTTTTTT. Translating gives CASRTVYTGELFF.